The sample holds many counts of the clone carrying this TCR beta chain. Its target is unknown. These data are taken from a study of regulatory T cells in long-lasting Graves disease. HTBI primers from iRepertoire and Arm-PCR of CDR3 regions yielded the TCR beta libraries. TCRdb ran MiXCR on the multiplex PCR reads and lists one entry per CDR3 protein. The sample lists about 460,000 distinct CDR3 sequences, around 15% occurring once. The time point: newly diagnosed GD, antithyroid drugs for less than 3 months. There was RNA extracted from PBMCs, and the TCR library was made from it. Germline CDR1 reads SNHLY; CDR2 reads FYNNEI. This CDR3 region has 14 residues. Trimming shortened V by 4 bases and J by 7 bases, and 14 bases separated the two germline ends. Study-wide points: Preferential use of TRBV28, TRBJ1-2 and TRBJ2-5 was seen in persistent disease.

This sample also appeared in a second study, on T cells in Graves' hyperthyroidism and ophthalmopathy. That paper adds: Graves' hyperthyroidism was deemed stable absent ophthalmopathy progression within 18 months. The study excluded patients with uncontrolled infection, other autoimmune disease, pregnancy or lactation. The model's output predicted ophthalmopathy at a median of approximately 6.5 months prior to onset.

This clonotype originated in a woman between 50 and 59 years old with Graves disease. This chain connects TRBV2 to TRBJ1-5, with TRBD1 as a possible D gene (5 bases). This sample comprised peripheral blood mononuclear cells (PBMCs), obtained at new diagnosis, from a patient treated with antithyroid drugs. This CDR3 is CASSVLRVGQPQHF. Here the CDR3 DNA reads TGTGCCAGCAGTGTACTCAGGGTCGGCCAGCCCCAGCATTTT.